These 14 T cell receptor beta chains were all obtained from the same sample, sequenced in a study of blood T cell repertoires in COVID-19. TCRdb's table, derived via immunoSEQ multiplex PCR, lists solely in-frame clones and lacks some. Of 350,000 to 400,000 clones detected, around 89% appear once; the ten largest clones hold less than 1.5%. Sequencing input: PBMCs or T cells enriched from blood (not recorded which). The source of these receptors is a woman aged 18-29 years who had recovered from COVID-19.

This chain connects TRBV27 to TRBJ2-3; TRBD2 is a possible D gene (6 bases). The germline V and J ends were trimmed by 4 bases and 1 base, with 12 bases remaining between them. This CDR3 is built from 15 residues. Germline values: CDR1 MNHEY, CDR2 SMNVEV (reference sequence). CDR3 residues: CASSYSGVGTDTQYF. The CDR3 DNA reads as TGTGCCAGCAGTTACTCGGGAGTGGGCACAGATACGCAGTATTTT.

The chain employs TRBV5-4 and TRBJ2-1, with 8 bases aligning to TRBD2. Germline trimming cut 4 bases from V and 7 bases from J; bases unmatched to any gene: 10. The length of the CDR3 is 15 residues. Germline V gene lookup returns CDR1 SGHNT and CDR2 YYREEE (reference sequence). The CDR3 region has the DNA TGTGCCAGCAGCCACACCGGGGGGGCGGGGAATGAGCAGTTCTTC. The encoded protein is CASSHTGGAGNEQFF. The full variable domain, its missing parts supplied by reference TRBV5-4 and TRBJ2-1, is ETGVTQSPTHLIKTRGQQVTLRCSSQSGHNTVSWYQQALGQGPQFIFQYYREEENGRGNFPPRFSGLQFPNYSSELNVNALELDDSALYLCASSHTGGAGNEQFFGPGTRLTVL.

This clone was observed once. This chain's CDR3 is CASSLTGDEKLFF. The CDR3 DNA reads TGTGCCAGCAGCCTCACAGGGGATGAAAAACTGTTTTTT. The J gene is TRBJ1-4, the V gene TRBV6-5; 7 bases agree with TRBD1. Germline V gene lookup returns CDR1 MNHEY and CDR2 SVGAGI. V gave up 6 bases and J gave up 6 bases; unmatched junction bases: 4. This CDR3 is 13 amino acids long.

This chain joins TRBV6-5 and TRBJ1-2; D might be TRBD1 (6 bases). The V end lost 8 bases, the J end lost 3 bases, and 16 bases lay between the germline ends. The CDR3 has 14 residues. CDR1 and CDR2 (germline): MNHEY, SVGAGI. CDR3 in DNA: TGTGCCAGCGGGAGGGGGACAACTCACTATGGCTACACCTTC. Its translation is CASGRGTTHYGYTF.

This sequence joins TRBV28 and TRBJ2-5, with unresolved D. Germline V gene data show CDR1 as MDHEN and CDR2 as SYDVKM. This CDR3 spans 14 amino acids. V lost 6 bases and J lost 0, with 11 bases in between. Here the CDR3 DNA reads TGTGCCAGCAGCCGCACGCAGGACCAAGAGACCCAGTACTTC. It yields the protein CASSRTQDQETQYF. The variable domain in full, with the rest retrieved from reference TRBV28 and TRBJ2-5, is DVKVTQSSRYLVKRTGEKVFLECVQDMDHENMFWYRQDPGLGLRLIYFSYDVKMKEKGDIPEGYSVSREKKERFSLILESASTNQTSMYLCASSRTQDQETQYFGPGTRLLVL.

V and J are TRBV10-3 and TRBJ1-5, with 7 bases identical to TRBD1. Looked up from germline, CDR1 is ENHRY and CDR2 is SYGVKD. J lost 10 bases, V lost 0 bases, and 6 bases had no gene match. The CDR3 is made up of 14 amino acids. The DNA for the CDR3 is TGTGCCATCAGTGAGTCCCAGGACAGGACACCCCAGCATTTT. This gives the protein CAISESQDRTPQHF.

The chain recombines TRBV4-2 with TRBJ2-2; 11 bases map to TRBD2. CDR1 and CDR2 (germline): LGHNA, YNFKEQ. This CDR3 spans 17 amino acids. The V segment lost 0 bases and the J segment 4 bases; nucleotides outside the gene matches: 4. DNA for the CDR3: TGTGCCAGCAGCCAAGATGTACTAGCGGGGGCCACCGGGGAGCTGTTTTTT. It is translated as CASSQDVLAGATGELFF.

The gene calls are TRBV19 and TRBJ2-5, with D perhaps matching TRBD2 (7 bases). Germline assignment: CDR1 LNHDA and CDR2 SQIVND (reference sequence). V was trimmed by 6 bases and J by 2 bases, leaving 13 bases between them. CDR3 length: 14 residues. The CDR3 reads CASSDRREQETQYF. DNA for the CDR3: TGTGCCAGTAGCGACAGGCGGGAGCAAGAGACCCAGTACTTC.

The CDR3 is CASSLRDRGSGTGELFF. The CDR3 nucleotides read TGTGCCAGCAGCTTACGGGACAGGGGTTCGGGCACCGGGGAGCTGTTTTTT. The genes are TRBV11-2 and TRBJ2-2, with 10 bases aligning to TRBD1. CDR3 size: 17 residues. Unmatched junction bases numbered 7, after V lost 2 bases and J lost 4 bases. In germline, CDR1 is SGHAT, CDR2 FQNNGV.

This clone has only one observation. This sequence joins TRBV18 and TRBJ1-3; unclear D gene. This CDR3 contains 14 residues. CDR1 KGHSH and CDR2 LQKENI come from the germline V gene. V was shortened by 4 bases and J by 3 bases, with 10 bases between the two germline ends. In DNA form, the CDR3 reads TGTGCCAGCTCACTCACAGTGGATGGAAACACCATATATTTT. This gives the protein CASSLTVDGNTIYF.

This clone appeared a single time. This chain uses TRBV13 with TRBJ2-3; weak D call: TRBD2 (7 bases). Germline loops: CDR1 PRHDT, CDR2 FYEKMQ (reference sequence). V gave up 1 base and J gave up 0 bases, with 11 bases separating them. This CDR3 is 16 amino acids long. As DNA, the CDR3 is TGTGCCAGCAGCTTAGCCGGGGGGCGAAGCACAGATACGCAGTATTTT. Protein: CASSLAGGRSTDTQYF.

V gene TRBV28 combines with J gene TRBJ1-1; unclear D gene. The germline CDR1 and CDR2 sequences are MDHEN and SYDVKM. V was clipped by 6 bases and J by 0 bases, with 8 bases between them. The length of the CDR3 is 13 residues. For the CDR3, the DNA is TGTGCCAGCAGGCGAACAGTGAACACTGAAGCTTTCTTT. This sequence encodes CASRRTVNTEAFF.

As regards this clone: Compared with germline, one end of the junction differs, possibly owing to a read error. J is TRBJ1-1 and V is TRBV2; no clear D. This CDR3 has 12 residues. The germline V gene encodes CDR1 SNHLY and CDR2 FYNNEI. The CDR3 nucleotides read TGTGCCAGCAGTGAATGGAAGGGTTCGGGGAGCTTT. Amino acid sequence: CASSEWKGSGSF.

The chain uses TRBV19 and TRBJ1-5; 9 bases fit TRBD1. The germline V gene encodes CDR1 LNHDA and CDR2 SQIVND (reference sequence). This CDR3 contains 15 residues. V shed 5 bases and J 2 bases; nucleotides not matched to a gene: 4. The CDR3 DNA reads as TGTGCCAGTAGTCCTTGGACAGGGGGCAATCAGCCCCAGCATTTT. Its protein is CASSPWTGGNQPQHF.